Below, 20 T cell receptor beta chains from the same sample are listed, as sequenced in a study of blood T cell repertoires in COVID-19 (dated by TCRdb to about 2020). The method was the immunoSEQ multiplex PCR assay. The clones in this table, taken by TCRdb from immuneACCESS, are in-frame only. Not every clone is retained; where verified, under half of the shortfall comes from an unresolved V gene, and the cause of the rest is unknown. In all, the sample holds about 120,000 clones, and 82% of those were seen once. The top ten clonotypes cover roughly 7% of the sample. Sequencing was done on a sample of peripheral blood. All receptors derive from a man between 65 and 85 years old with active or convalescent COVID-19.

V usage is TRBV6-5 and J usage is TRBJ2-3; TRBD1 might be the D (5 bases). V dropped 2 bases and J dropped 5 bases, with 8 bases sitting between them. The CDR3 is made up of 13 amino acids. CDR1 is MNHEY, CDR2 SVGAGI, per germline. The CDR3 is CASSYGRGDTQYF. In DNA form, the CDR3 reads TGTGCCAGCAGTTACGGTAGGGGAGATACGCAGTATTTT.

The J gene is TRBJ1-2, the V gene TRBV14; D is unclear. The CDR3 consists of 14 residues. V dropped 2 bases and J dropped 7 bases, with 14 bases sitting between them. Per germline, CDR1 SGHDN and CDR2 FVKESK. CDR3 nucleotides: TGTGCCAGCAGCCAAAGGCCAGCGAGAGCTGGCTACACCTTC. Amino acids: CASSQRPARAGYTF.

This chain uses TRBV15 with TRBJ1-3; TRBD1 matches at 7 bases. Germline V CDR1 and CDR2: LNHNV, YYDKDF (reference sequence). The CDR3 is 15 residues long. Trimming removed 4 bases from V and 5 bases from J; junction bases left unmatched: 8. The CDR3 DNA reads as TGTGCCACCAGCACTCGACGGGACAGCAGAAACACCATATATTTT. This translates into CATSTRRDSRNTIYF.

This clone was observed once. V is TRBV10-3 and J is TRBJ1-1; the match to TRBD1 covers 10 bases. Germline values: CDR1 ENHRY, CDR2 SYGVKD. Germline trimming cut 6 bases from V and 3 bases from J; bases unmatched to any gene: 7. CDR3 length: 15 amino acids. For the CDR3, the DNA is TGTGCCATCAGGTCGACAGGGGGCCCGGACACTGAAGCTTTCTTT. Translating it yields CAIRSTGGPDTEAFF.

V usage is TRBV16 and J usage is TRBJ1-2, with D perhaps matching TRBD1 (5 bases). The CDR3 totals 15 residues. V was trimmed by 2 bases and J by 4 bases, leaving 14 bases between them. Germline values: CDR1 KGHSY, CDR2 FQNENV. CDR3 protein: CASSQELNRIYGYTF. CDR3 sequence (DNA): TGTGCCAGCAGCCAAGAATTAAACAGGATCTATGGCTACACCTTC.

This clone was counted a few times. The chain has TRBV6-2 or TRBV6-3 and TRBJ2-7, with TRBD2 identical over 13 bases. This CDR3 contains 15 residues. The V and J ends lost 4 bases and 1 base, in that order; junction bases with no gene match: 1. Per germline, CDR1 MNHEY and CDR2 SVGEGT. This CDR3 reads CASSSTSGGSYEQYF. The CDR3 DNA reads TGTGCCAGCAGTTCGACTAGCGGGGGGTCCTACGAGCAGTACTTC.

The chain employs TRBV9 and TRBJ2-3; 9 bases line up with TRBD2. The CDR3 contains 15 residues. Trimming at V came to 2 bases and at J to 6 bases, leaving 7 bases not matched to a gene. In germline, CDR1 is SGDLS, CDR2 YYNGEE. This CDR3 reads CASSVTSGLLDTQYF. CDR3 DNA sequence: TGTGCCAGCAGCGTGACTAGCGGTTTGCTGGATACGCAGTATTTT.

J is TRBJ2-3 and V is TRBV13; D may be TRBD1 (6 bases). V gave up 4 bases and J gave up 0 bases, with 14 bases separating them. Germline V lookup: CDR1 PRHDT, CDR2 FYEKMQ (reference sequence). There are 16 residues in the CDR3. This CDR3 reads CASSSTDRSSTDTQYF. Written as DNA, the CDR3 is TGTGCCAGCAGCTCCACGGACAGATCTAGCACAGATACGCAGTATTTT.

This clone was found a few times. The CDR3 DNA reads TGTGCCAGCAGCTCCAAAAGGACTAGCGGGAGTTACAATGAGCAGTTCTTC. Its translation is CASSSKRTSGSYNEQFF. This chain joins TRBV3-1 (or the pseudogene TRBV3-2) and TRBJ2-1, with 13 bases lining up with TRBD2. The CDR3 spans 17 residues. Germline loops: CDR1 LGHDT, CDR2 YNNKEL (reference sequence). V lost 5 bases to trimming and J lost 4 bases; unmatched junction nucleotides: 8.

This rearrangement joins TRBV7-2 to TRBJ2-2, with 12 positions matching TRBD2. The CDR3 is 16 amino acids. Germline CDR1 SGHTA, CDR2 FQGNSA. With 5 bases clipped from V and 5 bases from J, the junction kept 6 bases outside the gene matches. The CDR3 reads CASSGRLAGATGELFF. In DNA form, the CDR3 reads TGTGCCAGCAGCGGACGACTAGCGGGAGCTACCGGGGAGCTGTTTTTT.

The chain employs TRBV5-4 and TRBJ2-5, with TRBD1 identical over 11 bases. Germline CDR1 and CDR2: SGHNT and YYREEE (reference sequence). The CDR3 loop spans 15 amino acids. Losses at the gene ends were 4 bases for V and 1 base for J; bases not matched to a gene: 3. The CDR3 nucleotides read TGTGCCAGCAGCGGGGGACAGGGGGGCCAAGAGACCCAGTACTTC. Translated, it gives CASSGGQGGQETQYF.

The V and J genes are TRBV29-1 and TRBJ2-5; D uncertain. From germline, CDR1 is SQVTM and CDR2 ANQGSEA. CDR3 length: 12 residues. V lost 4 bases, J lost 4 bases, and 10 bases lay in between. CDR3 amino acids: CSVGDGGETQYF. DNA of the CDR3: TGCAGCGTTGGCGACGGCGGAGAGACCCAGTACTTC.

The CDR3 coding sequence is TGTGCCAGCAGCCCCGGACAGGGGACGCTCCAAGAGACCCAGTACTTC. Its protein is CASSPGQGTLQETQYF. The V gene is TRBV7-6, the J gene TRBJ2-5, with 9 bases that match TRBD1. This CDR3 contains 16 residues. V shed 5 bases, J shed 1 base, and the junction held 8 bases outside the gene matches. The germline CDR1 and CDR2 sequences are SGHVS and FNYEAQ.

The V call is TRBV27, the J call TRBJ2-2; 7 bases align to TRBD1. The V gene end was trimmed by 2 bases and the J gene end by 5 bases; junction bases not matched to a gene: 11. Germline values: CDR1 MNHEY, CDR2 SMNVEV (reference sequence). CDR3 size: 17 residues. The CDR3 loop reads CASSLEANRGETGELFF. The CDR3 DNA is TGTGCCAGCAGTTTAGAGGCCAACAGGGGAGAGACCGGGGAGCTGTTTTTT.

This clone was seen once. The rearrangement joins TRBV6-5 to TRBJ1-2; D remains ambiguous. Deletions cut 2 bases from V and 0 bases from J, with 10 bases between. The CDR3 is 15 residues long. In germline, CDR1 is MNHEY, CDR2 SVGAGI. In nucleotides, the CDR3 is TGTGCCAGCAGTTACGAGGGTGCAGCTAACTATGGCTACACCTTC. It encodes CASSYEGAANYGYTF.

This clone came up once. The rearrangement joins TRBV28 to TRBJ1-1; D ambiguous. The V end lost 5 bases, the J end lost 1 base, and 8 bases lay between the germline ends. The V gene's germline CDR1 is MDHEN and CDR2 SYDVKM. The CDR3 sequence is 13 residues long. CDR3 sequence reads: CASSPFGNTEAFF. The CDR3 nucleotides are TGTGCCAGCAGTCCATTCGGGAACACTGAAGCTTTCTTT.

DNA of the CDR3: TGTGCCAGCAGCCCCCGGACAAACAACCAAGAGACCCAGTACTTC. The encoded protein is CASSPRTNNQETQYF. The chain is built from TRBV7-7 and TRBJ2-5; weak D call: TRBD1 (5 bases). Deletions cut 5 bases from V and 0 bases from J, with 13 bases between. Germline V CDR1 and CDR2: SSHAT, FNYEAQ (reference sequence). The CDR3 runs to 15 residues.

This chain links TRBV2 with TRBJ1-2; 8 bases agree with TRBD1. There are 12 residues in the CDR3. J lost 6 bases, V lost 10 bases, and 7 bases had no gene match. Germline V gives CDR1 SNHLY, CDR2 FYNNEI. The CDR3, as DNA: TGTGCCAAAGAGCAGGGGGCGAATGGCTACACCTTC. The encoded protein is CAKEQGANGYTF.

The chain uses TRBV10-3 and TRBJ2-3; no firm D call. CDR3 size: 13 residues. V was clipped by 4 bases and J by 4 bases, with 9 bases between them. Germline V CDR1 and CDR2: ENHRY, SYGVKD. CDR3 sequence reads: CAISGSQADTQYF. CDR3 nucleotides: TGTGCCATCAGTGGGTCCCAGGCAGATACGCAGTATTTT.

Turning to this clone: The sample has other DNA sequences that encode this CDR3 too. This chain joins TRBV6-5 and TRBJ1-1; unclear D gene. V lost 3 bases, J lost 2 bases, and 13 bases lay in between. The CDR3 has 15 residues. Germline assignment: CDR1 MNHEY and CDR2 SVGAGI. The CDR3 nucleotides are TGTGCCAGCAGTTATGGACGGACGGGAAACACTGAAGCTTTCTTT. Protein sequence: CASSYGRTGNTEAFF.